A single sample is the source of the 2 T cell receptor beta chains below, sequenced in a study of blood T cells in healthy people across ages. Combining a sample-barcoded 5' primer with a J-beta primer mix, a second PCR ran for 7 to 11 cycles. One entry per CDR3 protein, called by TCRdb with MiXCR from the 5' RACE reads. This sample carries more than 650,000 distinct CDR3 sequences, about 26% of them seen once, and the ten largest clones take around 3%. The sample also formed part of further work on T cells of mothers and their children.

Sequenced material: blood. All receptors come from a boy aged 10-17 years in good health.

The sample holds a few counts of this clonotype. The chain links TRBV12-3 or TRBV12-4 to TRBJ2-7, with D perhaps matching TRBD2 (5 bases). V lost 10 bases to trimming and J lost 7 bases, with 23 bases between them. The CDR3 totals 14 residues. The DNA of the CDR3 is TGTGCCAATCGCGCCATCTATAGCGTGGGGGAGCAGTACTTC. Translation: CANRAIYSVGEQYF.

This chain joins TRBV20-1 and TRBJ2-1, with D uncertain. There are 11 residues in the CDR3. Trimming stripped 3 bases from V and 9 bases from J, with 9 bases between. Per the germline V gene, CDR1 is DFQATT and CDR2 is SNEGSKA (reference sequence). The CDR3 here is CSARSATEQFF. CDR3 nucleotide sequence: TGCAGTGCTAGGAGCGCTACTGAGCAGTTCTTC.